These 14 T cell receptor beta chains came from one sample sequenced in a study of identical twins. TCRdb analysed the 5' RACE reads with MiXCR anew, one entry per CDR3 protein. Among hundreds of thousands of distinct CDR3 sequences listed, 8.6% were seen once. The data were also submitted as part of a second study, on yellow fever vaccine responses in identical twins.

What was sequenced was PBMCs. These receptors were taken from a woman aged 18 to 35 in good health.

The genes are TRBV10-2 and TRBJ2-1; the match to TRBD2 covers 8 bases. From germline, CDR1 is WSHSY and CDR2 SAAADI. This CDR3 contains 16 residues. Trimming at V came to 6 bases and at J to 4 bases, leaving 11 bases not matched to a gene. DNA for the CDR3: TGCGCCAGCAGAGGTCTTATAGCGGGGAAATACAATGAGCAGTTCTTC. Its translation: CASRGLIAGKYNEQFF.

The gene calls are TRBV28 and TRBJ2-3; the D gene is possibly TRBD1 (6 bases). CDR1 MDHEN and CDR2 SYDVKM come from the germline V gene. CDR3 length equals 21 residues. Trimming cost V 4 bases and J 2 bases, with 31 bases left between them. CDR3 in DNA: TGTGCCAGCAGTTCGCCATCACGTCCCCGAAAGGGCAGGGGCAACACAGATACGCAGTATTTT. Amino acids: CASSSPSRPRKGRGNTDTQYF.

This clonotype has more than one count but fewer than ten. One end of the junction does not line up with germline, which may come from a read error. CDR3 in amino acids: CASSLTGGPFFF. CDR3 DNA: TGTGCCAGCAGTTTAACCGGGGGGCCTTTTTTTTTC. The chain uses TRBV27 and TRBJ2-7; a weak D match, TRBD2 (7 bases). CDR3 length equals 12 residues. CDR1 is MNHEY, CDR2 SMNVEV, per germline (reference sequence).

There are many counts of this clonotype. The V and J genes are TRBV29-1 and TRBJ2-1; the D is unclear. The germline gives CDR1 SQVTM, CDR2 ANQGSEA. CDR3 length equals 11 residues. V was shortened by 3 bases and J by 8 bases, with 8 bases between the two germline ends. The CDR3 bases are TGCAGCGTTGATCCTCCCGATGAGCAGTTCTTC. This codes for CSVDPPDEQFF.

This chain's CDR3 is CASSQASSSGGANEQFF. The CDR3 coding sequence is TGTGCCAGCAGCCAAGCGTCCTCTAGCGGGGGGGCAAATGAGCAGTTCTTC. This chain uses TRBV4-2 with TRBJ2-1; 12 bases map to TRBD2. The V gene's germline CDR1 is LGHNA and CDR2 YNFKEQ. The CDR3 runs to 17 residues. Trimming took 1 base from V and 7 from J; bases not matched to a gene: 8.

This clonotype occurred many times. This chain joins TRBV7-9 and TRBJ2-3; D not resolved. The CDR3 covers 15 residues. Germline lookup yields CDR1 SEHNR and CDR2 FQNEAQ (reference sequence). V was trimmed by 3 bases and J by 0 bases, leaving 10 bases between them. The CDR3 region has the DNA TGTGCCAGCAGCTTTGGGCAGAGAAGCACAGATACGCAGTATTTT. It yields the protein CASSFGQRSTDTQYF.

This clonotype was seen more than once but under ten times. The chain carries TRBV10-3 and TRBJ2-7; D may be TRBD2 (6 bases). Between the trimmed V and J ends, which lost 2 bases and 4 bases, there was a span of 18 bases. The CDR3 extends over 16 amino acids. Germline values: CDR1 ENHRY, CDR2 SYGVKD. The CDR3 here is CAISEGDFRNLYEQYF. The CDR3 DNA sequence: TGTGCCATCAGTGAGGGGGACTTTCGCAACCTTTACGAGCAGTACTTC.

There are a few counts of this clonotype. The chain recombines TRBV6-5 with TRBJ1-6; D not certain. The CDR3 totals 16 residues. Germline assignment: CDR1 MNHEY and CDR2 SVGAGI. The V and J ends lost 0 bases and 3 bases respectively, with 9 bases between them. CDR3 loop: CASSYSRRDYNSPLHF. The CDR3 DNA follows: TGTGCCAGCAGTTACTCGAGGAGGGACTATAATTCACCCCTCCACTTT.

Here the CDR3 DNA reads TGTGCCAGCTCACTCTACCGGGACAGCACCTACGAGCAGTACTTC. It is translated as CASSLYRDSTYEQYF. The V gene is TRBV18, the J gene TRBJ2-7, with 7 bases matching TRBD1. This CDR3 spans 15 amino acids. The V and J ends lost 4 bases and 2 bases, in that order; junction bases with no gene match: 8. Germline loops: CDR1 KGHSH, CDR2 LQKENI.

This clonotype was seen repeatedly, ten times or more. The chain has TRBV29-1 and TRBJ2-1, with 12 bases aligning to TRBD2. Germline CDR1 reads SQVTM; CDR2 reads ANQGSEA. The length of the CDR3 is 16 residues. The junction had 11 bases not matched to a gene; V was cut back by 7 bases and J by 4 bases. CDR3 DNA sequence: TGCAGCGCCACCTGGCGGACTAGCGGGATGTACAATGAGCAGTTCTTC. Translating it yields CSATWRTSGMYNEQFF.

The table lists this clonotype with a few counts. This chain joins TRBV5-1 and TRBJ2-5, with 10 bases that match TRBD2. The J segment lost 4 bases and the V segment lost 4 bases, leaving 7 bases of the junction unmatched. Germline assignment: CDR1 SGHRS and CDR2 YFSETQ. The CDR3 has 15 amino acids. The CDR3 region is CASSHGERGGETQYF. The CDR3, as DNA: TGCGCCAGCAGCCACGGGGAGCGGGGGGGAGAGACCCAGTACTTC.

The chain employs TRBV28 and TRBJ1-1; TRBD1 matches 7 bases. The CDR3 totals 13 residues. J gave up 6 bases and V 5 bases, and 6 bases lay outside the gene matches. The V gene's germline CDR1 is MDHEN and CDR2 SYDVKM. The CDR3: CASSPAGTAEAFF. For the CDR3, the DNA is TGTGCCAGCAGTCCCGCGGGGACAGCTGAAGCTTTCTTT. The full variable domain, in which reference TRBV28 and TRBJ1-1 provide the parts outside the CDR3, is DVKVTQSSRYLVKRTGEKVFLECVQDMDHENMFWYRQDPGLGLRLIYFSYDVKMKEKGDIPEGYSVSREKKERFSLILESASTNQTSMYLCASSPAGTAEAFFGQGTRLTVV.

This clonotype was counted a few times. The CDR3 DNA reads TGTGCCAGCAGCTTAATGTCGGGTACAGGGAACGACGAGGAGACCCAGTACTTC. Encoded protein: CASSLMSGTGNDEETQYF. The chain joins TRBV11-1 to TRBJ2-5, with D possibly matching TRBD1 (6 bases). Trimming left V 2 bases short and J 5 bases short, with 24 bases between. The CDR3 is 18 residues long. In germline, CDR1 is SGHAT, CDR2 FQDESV (reference sequence).

The chain couples TRBV4-2 to TRBJ2-7, with D hard to call. CDR3 length: 11 residues. V lost 3 bases and J 5 bases, leaving 5 bases between the germline ends. Germline CDR1 reads LGHNA; CDR2 reads YNFKEQ. CDR3 DNA sequence: TGTGCCAGCAGCCATCTAAACGAGCAGTACTTC. Translated: CASSHLNEQYF.